The next 9 T cell receptor beta chains were all read from a single sample in a study of blood T cell repertoires in COVID-19 (TCRdb year 2020). The library was generated by the immunoSEQ multiplex PCR assay. Drawn from immuneACCESS, this table holds only the in-frame rearrangements with V and J called that TCRdb kept. Clones are partly lost; checked studies trace under half to an unresolved V gene and leave the rest unexplained. The sample table holds approximately 92,000 clones, of which about two thirds were seen once. The ten largest clones capture 20% to 25% of the sample. The source material was peripheral blood. These receptors were taken from a woman in her fifties or sixties in a cohort sampled during active or convalescent COVID-19.

The CDR3 region has the DNA TGTGCCTGGAGTAAGGGGCGCGACTATGGCTACACCTTC. Protein sequence: CAWSKGRDYGYTF. The rearrangement joins TRBV30 to TRBJ1-2; a possible D gene is TRBD1 (5 bases). Germline V gene sequence: CDR1 GTSNPN, CDR2 SVGIG (reference sequence). Between the trimmed V and J ends, which lost 2 bases and 3 bases, there was a span of 10 bases. The CDR3 runs to 13 residues.

This chain links TRBV7-3 with TRBJ2-3; no clear D. The CDR3 runs to 15 residues. Germline CDR1 SGHTA, CDR2 FQGTGA. Deletions cut 5 bases from V and 0 bases from J, with 12 bases between. As DNA, the CDR3 is TGTGCCAGCAGCCCAAATGGAGCTAGCACAGATACGCAGTATTTT. Residues: CASSPNGASTDTQYF.

The sample holds one count of this clone. The chain combines TRBV9 with TRBJ2-3; 7 bases agree with TRBD1. Germline CDR1 and CDR2: SGDLS and YYNGEE. The length of the CDR3 is 15 residues. V dropped 0 bases and J dropped 1; count of bases not matched to a gene: 2. CDR3 sequence reads: CASSVEGQGTDTQYF. DNA for the CDR3: TGTGCCAGCAGCGTAGAAGGACAGGGCACAGATACGCAGTATTTT.

The chain has TRBV27 and TRBJ2-1; D call uncertain. This CDR3 has 14 residues. The V gene's germline CDR1 is MNHEY and CDR2 SMNVEV (reference sequence). Trimming stripped 6 bases from V and 4 bases from J, with 13 bases between. The CDR3 DNA reads as TGTGCCAGCAGCCCTTTTGCCGGTTACAATGAGCAGTTCTTC. Its protein is CASSPFAGYNEQFF.

The rearrangement uses TRBV6-2 or TRBV6-3 and TRBJ2-3; D might be TRBD2 (6 bases). The V gene lost 5 bases and the J gene lost 6 bases, with 15 bases spanning the gap. This CDR3 has 14 residues. Germline V gene sequence: CDR1 MNHEY, CDR2 SVGEGT. The CDR3 DNA reads TGTGCCAGCAGTGAGGGACTCTCCTTTGATACGCAGTATTTT. Translation gives CASSEGLSFDTQYF.

The V call is TRBV5-1, the J call TRBJ2-3, with 7 bases aligning to TRBD1. Trimming at V came to 4 bases and at J to 3 bases, leaving 5 bases not matched to a gene. There are 14 residues in the CDR3. Germline assignment: CDR1 SGHRS and CDR2 YFSETQ. Here the CDR3 DNA reads TGCGCCAGCAGCCCCCGACAGGGTACAGATACGCAGTATTTT. Encoded protein: CASSPRQGTDTQYF.

The gene calls are TRBV6-5 and TRBJ1-2; 8 bases line up with TRBD1. In germline, CDR1 is MNHEY, CDR2 SVGAGI. The V and J ends lost 4 bases and 4 bases, in that order; junction bases with no gene match: 8. This CDR3 has 15 residues. The CDR3 DNA sequence: TGTGCCAGCAGTTTCGACAGGGGAGGGGTCTATGGCTACACCTTC. Residues: CASSFDRGGVYGYTF.

V usage is TRBV6-2 or TRBV6-3 and J usage is TRBJ2-5; 7 positions match TRBD1. V lost 4 bases, J lost 5 bases, and 10 bases stayed unmatched. The CDR3 has 15 residues. CDR1 is MNHEY, CDR2 SVGEGT, per germline. CDR3 region: CASSSRDSPWETQYF. DNA for the CDR3: TGTGCCAGCAGTTCCCGGGACAGCCCGTGGGAGACCCAGTACTTC.

The V call is TRBV30, the J call TRBJ2-3, with a possible D match to TRBD1 (6 bases). There are 14 residues in the CDR3. Per the germline V gene, CDR1 is GTSNPN and CDR2 is SVGIG (reference sequence). Trimming took 2 bases from V and 3 from J, leaving 12 bases between them. CDR3 loop: CAWSRDTITDTQYF. The CDR3 DNA reads as TGTGCCTGGAGTAGGGACACAATTACAGATACGCAGTATTTT.